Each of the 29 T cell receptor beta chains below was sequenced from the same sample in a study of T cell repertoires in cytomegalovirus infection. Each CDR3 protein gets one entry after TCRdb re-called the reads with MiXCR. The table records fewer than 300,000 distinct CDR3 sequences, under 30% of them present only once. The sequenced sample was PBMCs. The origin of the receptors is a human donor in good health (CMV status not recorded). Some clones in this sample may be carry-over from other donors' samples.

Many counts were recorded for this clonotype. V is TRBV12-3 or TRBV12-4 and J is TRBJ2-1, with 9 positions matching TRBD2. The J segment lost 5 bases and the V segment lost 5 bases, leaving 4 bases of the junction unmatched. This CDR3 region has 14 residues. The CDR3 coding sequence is TGTGCCAGCAGTGGGACTAGCAGCCACAATGAGCAGTTCTTC. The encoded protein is CASSGTSSHNEQFF.

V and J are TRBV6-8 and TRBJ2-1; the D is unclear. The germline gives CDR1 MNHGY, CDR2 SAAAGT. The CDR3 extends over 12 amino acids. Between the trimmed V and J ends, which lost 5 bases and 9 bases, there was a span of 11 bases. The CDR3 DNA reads TGTGCCAGCAGTGGGTACGTGGGTGAGCAGTTCTTC. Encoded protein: CASSGYVGEQFF.

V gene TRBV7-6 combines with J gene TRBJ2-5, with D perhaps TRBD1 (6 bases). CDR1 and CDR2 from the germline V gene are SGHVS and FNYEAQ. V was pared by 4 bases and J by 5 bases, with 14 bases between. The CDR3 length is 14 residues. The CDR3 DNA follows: TGTGCCAGCAGCTCATCGCAGGGGACGGAGACCCAGTACTTC. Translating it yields CASSSSQGTETQYF.

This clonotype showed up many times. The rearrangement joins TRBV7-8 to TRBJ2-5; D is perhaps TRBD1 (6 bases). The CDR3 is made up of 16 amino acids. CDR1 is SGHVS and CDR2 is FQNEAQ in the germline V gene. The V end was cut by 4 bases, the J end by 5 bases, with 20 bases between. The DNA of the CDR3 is TGTGCCAGCAGCTCCTACCGGGACACCTACGGGGAGACCCAGTACTTC. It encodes CASSSYRDTYGETQYF.

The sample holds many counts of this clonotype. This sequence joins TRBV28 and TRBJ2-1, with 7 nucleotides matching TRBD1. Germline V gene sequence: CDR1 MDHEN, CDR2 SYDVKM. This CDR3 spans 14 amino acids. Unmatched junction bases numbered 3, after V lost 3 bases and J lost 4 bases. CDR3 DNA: TGTGCCAGCAGTTTCCTGGGACAGTACAATGAGCAGTTCTTC. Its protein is CASSFLGQYNEQFF.

The CDR3: CASSSQIEAFF. CDR3 in DNA: TGTGCCAGCAGTAGTCAGATTGAAGCTTTCTTT. The chain links TRBV12-3 or TRBV12-4 to TRBJ1-1; D is undetermined. V was shortened by 5 bases and J by 7 bases, with 8 bases between the two germline ends. This CDR3 has 11 residues.

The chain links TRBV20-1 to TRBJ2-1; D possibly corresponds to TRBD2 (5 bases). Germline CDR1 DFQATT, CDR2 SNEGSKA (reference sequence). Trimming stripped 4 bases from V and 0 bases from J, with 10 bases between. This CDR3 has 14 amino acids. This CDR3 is CSAIPGFSYNEQFF. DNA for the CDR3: TGCAGTGCTATCCCGGGGTTCTCCTACAATGAGCAGTTCTTC.

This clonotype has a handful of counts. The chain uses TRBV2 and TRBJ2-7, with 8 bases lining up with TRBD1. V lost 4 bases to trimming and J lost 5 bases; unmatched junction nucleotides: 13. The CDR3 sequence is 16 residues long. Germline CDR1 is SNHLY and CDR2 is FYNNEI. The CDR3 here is CASSGGDRGTNNEQYF. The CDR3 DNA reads TGTGCCAGCAGTGGGGGCGACAGGGGAACTAACAACGAGCAGTACTTC.

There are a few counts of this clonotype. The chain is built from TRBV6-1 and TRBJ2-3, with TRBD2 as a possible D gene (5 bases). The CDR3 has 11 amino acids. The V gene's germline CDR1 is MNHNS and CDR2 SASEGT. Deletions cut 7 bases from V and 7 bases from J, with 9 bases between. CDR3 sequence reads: CASIRDYTQYF. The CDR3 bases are TGTGCCAGCATTCGGGATTATACGCAGTATTTT.

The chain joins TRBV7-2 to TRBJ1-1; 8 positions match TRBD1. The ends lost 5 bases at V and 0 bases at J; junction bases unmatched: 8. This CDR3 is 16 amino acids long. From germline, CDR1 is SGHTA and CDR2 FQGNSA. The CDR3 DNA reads TGTGCCAGCAGCCCCGGGACAGGCCGGTTGAACACTGAAGCTTTCTTT. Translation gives CASSPGTGRLNTEAFF.

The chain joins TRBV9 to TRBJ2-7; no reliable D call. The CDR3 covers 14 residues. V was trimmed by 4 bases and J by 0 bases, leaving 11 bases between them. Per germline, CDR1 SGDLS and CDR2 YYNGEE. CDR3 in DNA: TGTGCCAGCAGCATCCTTGGGAACTCCTACGAGCAGTACTTC. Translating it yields CASSILGNSYEQYF.

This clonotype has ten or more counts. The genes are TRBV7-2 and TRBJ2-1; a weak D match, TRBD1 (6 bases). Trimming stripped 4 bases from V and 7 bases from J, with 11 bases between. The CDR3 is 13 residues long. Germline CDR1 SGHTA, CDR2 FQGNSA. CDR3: CASSSRTGNEQFF. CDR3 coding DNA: TGTGCCAGCAGCTCCCGAACAGGGAATGAGCAGTTCTTC. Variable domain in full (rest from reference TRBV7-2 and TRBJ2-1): GAGVSQSPSNKVTEKGKDVELRCDPISGHTALYWYRQSLGQGLEFLIYFQGNSAPDKSGLPSDRFSAERTGGSVSTLTIQRTQQEDSAVYLCASSSRTGNEQFFGPGTRLTVL.

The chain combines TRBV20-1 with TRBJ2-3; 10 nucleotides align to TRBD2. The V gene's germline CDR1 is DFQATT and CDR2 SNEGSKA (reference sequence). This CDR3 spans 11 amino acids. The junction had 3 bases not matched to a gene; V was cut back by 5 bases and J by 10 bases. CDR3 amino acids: CSALTSGAQYF. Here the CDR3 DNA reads TGCAGTGCTCTTACTAGCGGGGCGCAGTATTTT.

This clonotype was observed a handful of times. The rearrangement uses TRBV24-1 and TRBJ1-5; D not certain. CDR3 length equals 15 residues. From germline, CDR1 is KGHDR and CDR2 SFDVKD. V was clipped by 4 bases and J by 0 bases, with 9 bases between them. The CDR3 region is CATSDQRYSNQPQHF. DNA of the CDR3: TGTGCCACCAGTGACCAAAGATATAGCAATCAGCCCCAGCATTTT.

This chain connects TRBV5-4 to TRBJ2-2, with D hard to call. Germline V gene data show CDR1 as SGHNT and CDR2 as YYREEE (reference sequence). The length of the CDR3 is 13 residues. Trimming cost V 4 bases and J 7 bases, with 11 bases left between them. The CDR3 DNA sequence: TGTGCCAGCAGCACCGGAGTGTTCGGGGAGCTGTTTTTT. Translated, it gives CASSTGVFGELFF. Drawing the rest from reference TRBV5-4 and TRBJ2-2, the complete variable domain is ETGVTQSPTHLIKTRGQQVTLRCSSQSGHNTVSWYQQALGQGPQFIFQYYREEENGRGNFPPRFSGLQFPNYSSELNVNALELDDSALYLCASSTGVFGELFFGEGSRLTVL.

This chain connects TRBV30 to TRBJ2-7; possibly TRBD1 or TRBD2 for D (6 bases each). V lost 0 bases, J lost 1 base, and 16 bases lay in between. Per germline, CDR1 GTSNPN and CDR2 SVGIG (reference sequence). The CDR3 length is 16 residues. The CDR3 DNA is TGTGCCTGGAGTGTACGGTTTGGAGGGACATCCTACGAGCAGTACTTC. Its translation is CAWSVRFGGTSYEQYF.

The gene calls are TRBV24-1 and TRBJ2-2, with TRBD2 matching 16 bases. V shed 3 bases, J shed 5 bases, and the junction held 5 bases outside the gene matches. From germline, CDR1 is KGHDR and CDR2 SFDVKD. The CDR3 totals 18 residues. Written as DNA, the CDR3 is TGTGCCACCAGTGATCCGGGACTAGCGGGAGGGCGAACCGGGGAGCTGTTTTTT. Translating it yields CATSDPGLAGGRTGELFF.

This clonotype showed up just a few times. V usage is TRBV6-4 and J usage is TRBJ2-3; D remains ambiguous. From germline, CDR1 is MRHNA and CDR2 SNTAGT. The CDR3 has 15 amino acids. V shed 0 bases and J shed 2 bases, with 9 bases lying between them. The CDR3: CASSDSAGTTDTQYF. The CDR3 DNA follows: TGTGCCAGCAGTGACTCCGCTGGTACCACAGATACGCAGTATTTT.

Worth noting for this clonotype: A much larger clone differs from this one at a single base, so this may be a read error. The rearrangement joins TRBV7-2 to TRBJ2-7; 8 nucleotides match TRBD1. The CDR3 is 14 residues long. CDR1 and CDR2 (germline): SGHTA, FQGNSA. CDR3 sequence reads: CASSSPGQVYEQCF. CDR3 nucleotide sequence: TGTGCCAGCAGCTCACCGGGACAGGTCTACGAGCAGTGCTTC. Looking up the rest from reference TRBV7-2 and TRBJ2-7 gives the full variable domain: GAGVSQSPSNKVTEKGKDVELRCDPISGHTALYWYRQSLGQGLEFLIYFQGNSAPDKSGLPSDRFSAERTGGSVSTLTIQRTQQEDSAVYLCASSSPGQVYEQCFGPGTRLTVT.

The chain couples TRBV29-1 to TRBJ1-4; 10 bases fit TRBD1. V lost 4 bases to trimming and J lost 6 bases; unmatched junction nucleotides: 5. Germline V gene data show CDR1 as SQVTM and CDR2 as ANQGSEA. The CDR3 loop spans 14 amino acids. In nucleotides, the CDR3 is TGCAGCGTTGCGGGACAGGGGACTTATGAAAAACTGTTTTTT. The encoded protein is CSVAGQGTYEKLFF.

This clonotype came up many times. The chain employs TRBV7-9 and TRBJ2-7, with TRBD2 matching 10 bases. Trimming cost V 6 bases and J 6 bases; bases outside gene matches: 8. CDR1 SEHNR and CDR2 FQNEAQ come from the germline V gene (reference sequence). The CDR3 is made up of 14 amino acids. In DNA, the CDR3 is TGTGCCAGCAGTGACACTAGCGGGACAACCGAGCAGTACTTC. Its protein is CASSDTSGTTEQYF. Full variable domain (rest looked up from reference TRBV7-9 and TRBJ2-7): DTGVSQNPRHKITKRGQNVTFRCDPISEHNRLYWYRQTLGQGPEFLTYFQNEAQLEKSRLLSDRFSAERPKGSFSTLEIQRTEQGDSAMYLCASSDTSGTTEQYFGPGTRLTVT.

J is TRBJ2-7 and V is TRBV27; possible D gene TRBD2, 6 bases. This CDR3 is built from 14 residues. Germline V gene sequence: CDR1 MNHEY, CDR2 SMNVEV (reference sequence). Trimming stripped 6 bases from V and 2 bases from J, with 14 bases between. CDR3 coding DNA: TGTGCCAGCAGAGAAGGGCGGGGAGCCTACGAGCAGTACTTC. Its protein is CASREGRGAYEQYF.

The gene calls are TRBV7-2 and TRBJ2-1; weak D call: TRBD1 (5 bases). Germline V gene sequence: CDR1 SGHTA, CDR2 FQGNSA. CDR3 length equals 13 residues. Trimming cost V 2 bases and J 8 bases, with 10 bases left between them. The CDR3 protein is CASSLQAGYEQFF. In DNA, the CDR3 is TGTGCCAGCAGCTTACAGGCAGGGTATGAGCAGTTCTTC.

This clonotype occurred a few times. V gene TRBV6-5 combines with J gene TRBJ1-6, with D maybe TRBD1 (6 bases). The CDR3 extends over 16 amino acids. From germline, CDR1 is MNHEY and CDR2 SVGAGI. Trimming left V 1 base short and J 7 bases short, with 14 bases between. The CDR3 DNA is TGTGCCAGCAGTTACTTCGGGGGGGGGGCGAATTCACCCCTCCACTTT. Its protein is CASSYFGGGANSPLHF.

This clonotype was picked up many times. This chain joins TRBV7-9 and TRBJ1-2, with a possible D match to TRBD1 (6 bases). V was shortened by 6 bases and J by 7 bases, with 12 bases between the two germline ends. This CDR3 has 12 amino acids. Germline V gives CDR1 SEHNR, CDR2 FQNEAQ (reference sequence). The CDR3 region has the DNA TGTGCCAGCAGTATCAACAGGGTTGGCTACACCTTC. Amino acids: CASSINRVGYTF.

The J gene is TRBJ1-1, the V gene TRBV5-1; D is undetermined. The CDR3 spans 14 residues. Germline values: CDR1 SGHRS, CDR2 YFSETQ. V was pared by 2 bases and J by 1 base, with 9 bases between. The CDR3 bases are TGCGCCAGCAGCTTTGGTTCGGGGAACACTGAAGCTTTCTTT. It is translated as CASSFGSGNTEAFF.

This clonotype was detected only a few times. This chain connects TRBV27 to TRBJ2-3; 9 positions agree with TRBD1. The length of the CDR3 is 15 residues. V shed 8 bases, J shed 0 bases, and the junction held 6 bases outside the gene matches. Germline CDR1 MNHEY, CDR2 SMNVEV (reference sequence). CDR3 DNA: TGTGCCAGCCGGGACAGGGAGCTTAGCACAGATACGCAGTATTTT. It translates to CASRDRELSTDTQYF.

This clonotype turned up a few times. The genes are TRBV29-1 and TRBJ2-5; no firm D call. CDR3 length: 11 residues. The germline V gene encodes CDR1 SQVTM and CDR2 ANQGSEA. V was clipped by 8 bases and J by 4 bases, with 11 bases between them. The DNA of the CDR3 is TGCAGCACGACGCTTCTAGAGACCCAGTACTTC. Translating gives CSTTLLETQYF.

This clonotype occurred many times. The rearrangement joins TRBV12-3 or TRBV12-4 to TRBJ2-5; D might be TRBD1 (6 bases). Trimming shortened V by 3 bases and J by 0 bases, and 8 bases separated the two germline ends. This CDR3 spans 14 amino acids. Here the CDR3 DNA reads TGTGCCAGCAGTTTCCGACAGGACCAAGAGACCCAGTACTTC. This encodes CASSFRQDQETQYF.